A single sample gave rise to the 18 T cell receptor beta chains below, sequenced in a study of tumor and adjacent non-tumor tissue in lung cancer. No cell sorting was done before RNA was extracted from the tissue. This non-tumor lung sample came from over 3 cm beyond the tumor edge. Three rounds of nested PCR, following a modified ARM-PCR protocol, produced the TCRbeta library. TCRdb reanalysed the multiplex PCR reads using MiXCR and keeps one entry per CDR3 protein. The table shows some 100,000 distinct CDR3 sequences, with 65% occurring only once. Input material: distant non-tumor lung tissue. The receptors were gathered from a man aged 25 to 40 with non-small cell lung cancer.

This clonotype has a handful of counts. The CDR3 bases are TGCAGTGCTGGCACTAGCGGGAGAGGCTCTGGGGCCAACGTCCTGACTTTC. Its protein is CSAGTSGRGSGANVLTF. This rearrangement joins TRBV20-1 to TRBJ2-6; 11 bases align to TRBD2. The CDR3 length is 17 residues. Looked up from germline, CDR1 is DFQATT and CDR2 is SNEGSKA (reference sequence). V was clipped by 5 bases and J by 0 bases; unmatched bases: 6.

This clonotype was counted ten times or more. This chain connects TRBV6-2 or TRBV6-3 to TRBJ2-7; 7 bases match TRBD2. With V trimmed by 2 bases and J by 1 base, 11 bases remained unmatched. This CDR3 has 17 residues. Germline CDR1 and CDR2: MNHEY and SVGEGT. The CDR3, as DNA: TGTGCCAGCAGTTACCCCCTCACAGGCGGGAGATCCTACGAGCAGTACTTC. Protein product: CASSYPLTGGRSYEQYF.

In DNA, the CDR3 is TGCAGTGCTAGAGATTTGAGGGATAACAGTCAGCCCCAGCATTTT. It specifies CSARDLRDNSQPQHF. The chain has TRBV20-1 and TRBJ1-5; D remains unclear. The V gene's germline CDR1 is DFQATT and CDR2 SNEGSKA (reference sequence). Deletions cut 0 bases from V and 6 bases from J, with 15 bases between. This CDR3 contains 15 residues.

Worth noting for this clonotype: Sequence at one end of the junction differs from germline and may be a read error. The CDR3 loop reads CASSPVGAGETHYF. The CDR3, as DNA: TGTGCCAGCAGCCCCGTGGGGGCCGGGGAGACCCATTACTTC. The rearrangement links TRBV5-6 to TRBJ2-5, with a weak D call TRBD1 (6 bases). Germline V gene sequence: CDR1 SGHDT, CDR2 YYEEEE. The CDR3 consists of 14 residues. Full variable domain (remainder filled in from reference TRBV5-6 and TRBJ2-5): DAGVTQSPTHLIKTRGQQVTLRCSPKSGHDTVSWYQQALGQGPQFIFQYYEEEERQRGNFPDRFSGHQFPNYSSELNVNALLLGDSALYLCASSPVGAGETHYFGPGTRLLVL.

This clonotype appeared a few times. The gene calls are TRBV29-1 and TRBJ2-7; 14 bases are a match to TRBD2. CDR1 and CDR2 (germline): SQVTM, ANQGSEA. The CDR3 runs 14 residues. Trimming took 7 bases from V and 5 from J; bases not matched to a gene: 7. The CDR3, as DNA: TGCAGCGCCCGACTAGCGGGAGGGCCCGACGAGCAGTACTTC. Encoded protein: CSARLAGGPDEQYF.

The chain joins TRBV20-1 to TRBJ1-1; D gene unclear. The CDR3 has 13 amino acids. V lost 2 bases to trimming and J lost 4 bases, with 11 bases between them. Looked up from germline, CDR1 is DFQATT and CDR2 is SNEGSKA (reference sequence). CDR3 residues: CSARIWEGTEAFF. The DNA of the CDR3 is TGCAGTGCTAGAATCTGGGAGGGCACTGAAGCTTTCTTT.

About this clonotype: No conserved phenylalanine or tryptophan ends this CDR3, so it is likely a read error. CDR3 sequence (DNA): TGTGCCAGCAGTTACCCCACCCGGGGGGTGGTTAACATCGGGGAGCTGTTTCTT. Its protein product is CASSYPTRGVVNIGELFL. The J gene is TRBJ2-2, the V gene TRBV6-2 or TRBV6-3, with TRBD2 matching over 7 bases. The CDR3 extends over 18 amino acids. CDR1 is MNHEY, CDR2 SVGEGT, per germline.

This clonotype was counted once. Relative to the germline gene, one junction end is altered; a read error may explain this. This sequence joins TRBV6-5 and TRBJ2-1; D may be TRBD1 (6 bases). Germline assignment: CDR1 MNHEY and CDR2 SVGAGI. The CDR3 sequence is 11 residues long. The CDR3 nucleotides are TGTGACAGCAATTCCGGGACATCCCAGTTCTTC. Encoded protein: CDSNSGTSQFF.

As to this clonotype: The conserved closing phenylalanine or tryptophan is absent in this CDR3, likely reflecting a read error. The genes are TRBV11-2 and TRBJ2-2; TRBD2 agrees at 11 bases. Germline CDR1 is SGHAT and CDR2 is FQNNGV. The CDR3 sequence is 16 residues long. CDR3 nucleotides: TGTGTCAGCAGCTTAGTACTAGCGGGAGAAACCGGGGAGCTGTTTTGT. Translated: CVSSLVLAGETGELFC.

The J gene is TRBJ2-5, the V gene TRBV20-1, with D hard to call. The CDR3 runs to 13 residues. Germline lookup yields CDR1 DFQATT and CDR2 SNEGSKA (reference sequence). V was cut by 3 bases and J by 14 bases, with 22 bases left in between. Here the CDR3 reads CSASPASKETPYF. As DNA, the CDR3 is TGCAGTGCTAGTCCTGCAAGCAAAGAGACCCCATACTTC.

This clonotype was counted ten times or more. The genes are TRBV6-1 and TRBJ2-2; D not resolved. The CDR3 is made up of 14 amino acids. V was clipped by 2 bases and J by 0 bases, with 4 bases between them. In germline, CDR1 is MNHNS, CDR2 SASEGT. The CDR3 sequence: CASSEQSNTGELFF. In DNA, the CDR3 is TGTGCCAGCAGTGAACAATCGAACACCGGGGAGCTGTTTTTT.

This clonotype has ten or more counts. V is TRBV11-2 and J is TRBJ2-5, with D perhaps TRBD2 (7 bases). Germline V gene sequence: CDR1 SGHAT, CDR2 FQNNGV. V shed 5 bases and J shed 8 bases, with 18 bases lying between them. The length of the CDR3 is 14 residues. CDR3 sequence (DNA): TGTGCCAGCAGCAGGTCGGGGGGCACAGAAACCCAGTACTTC. Encoded protein: CASSRSGGTETQYF.

This clonotype came up a few times. The chain employs TRBV11-2 and TRBJ2-5; possibly TRBD1 for D (6 bases). V lost 3 bases to trimming and J lost 1 base, with 9 bases between them. From germline, CDR1 is SGHAT and CDR2 FQNNGV. The CDR3 is 14 amino acids. The CDR3 loop reads CASSFRGGQETQYF. The CDR3 region has the DNA TGTGCCAGCAGCTTCAGAGGGGGCCAAGAGACCCAGTACTTC.

Comments on this clonotype: A much larger clone differs from this one at a single base, so this may be a read error. V usage is TRBV11-2 and J usage is TRBJ2-7, with TRBD2 matching 10 bases. This CDR3 is 16 amino acids long. The V segment lost 6 bases and the J segment 5 bases; nucleotides outside the gene matches: 13. CDR1 and CDR2 (germline): SGHAT, FQNNGV. CDR3 amino acids: CASSRFRLAGGDEQYF. The DNA for the CDR3 is TGTGCCAGCAGTCGGTTTAGGTTAGCGGGGGGCGACGAGCAGTACTTC.

To note about this clonotype: This may stem from a read error, because a much larger clone lies one nucleotide away. The chain joins TRBV6-2 or TRBV6-3 to TRBJ2-5; 10 nucleotides match TRBD2. Germline assignment: CDR1 MNHEY and CDR2 SVGEGT. The length of the CDR3 is 16 residues. Here the CDR3 reads CANSSGLAGEKETQYF. The CDR3, as DNA: TGTGCCAACAGTTCGGGGCTAGCGGGGGAAAAAGAGACCCAGTACTTC.

Note on this clonotype: The junction shows a germline mismatch at one end, possibly a read error. This chain joins TRBV5-1 and TRBJ1-2, with D uncertain. This CDR3 has 14 residues. CDR1 is SGHRS, CDR2 YFSETQ, per germline. The CDR3 DNA reads TGCGCCAGCAGCTTGAGCCTTTCTAATTATGGCTACACCTTC. Protein sequence: CASSLSLSNYGYTF.

On this clonotype itself: Here the CDR3 omits its conserved ending phenylalanine or tryptophan, so a read error is the likely source. This chain connects TRBV20-1 to TRBJ1-2; D call uncertain. In germline, CDR1 is DFQATT, CDR2 SNEGSKA (reference sequence). The CDR3 loop spans 15 amino acids. The CDR3 nucleotides read TGCATTGCTTATGCGGTTTCAGGCCCGAGCTATGGCTACACCCTC. This translates into CIAYAVSGPSYGYTL.

V usage is TRBV29-1 and J usage is TRBJ2-1, with D perhaps TRBD1 or TRBD2 (5 bases each). The CDR3 runs to 13 residues. Germline assignment: CDR1 SQVTM and CDR2 ANQGSEA. CDR3 nucleotide sequence: TGCAGGGTTCTAGGCCGGGGCGGGAATGAGCAGTTCTTC. Amino acids: CRVLGRGGNEQFF.